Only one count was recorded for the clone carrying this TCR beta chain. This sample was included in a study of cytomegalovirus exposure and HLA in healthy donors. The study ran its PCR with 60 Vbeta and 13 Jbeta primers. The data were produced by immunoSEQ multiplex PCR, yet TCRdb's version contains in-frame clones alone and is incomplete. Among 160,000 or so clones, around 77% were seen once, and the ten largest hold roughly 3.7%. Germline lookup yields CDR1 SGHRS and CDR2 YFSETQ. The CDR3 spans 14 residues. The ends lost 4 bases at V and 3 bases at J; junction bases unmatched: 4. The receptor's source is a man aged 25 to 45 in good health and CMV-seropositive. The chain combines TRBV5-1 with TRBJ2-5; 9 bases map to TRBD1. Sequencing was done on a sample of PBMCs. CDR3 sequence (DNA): TGCGCCAGCAGCCCTGGACAGGGGAAAGAGACCCAGTACTTC. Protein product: CASSPGQGKETQYF.